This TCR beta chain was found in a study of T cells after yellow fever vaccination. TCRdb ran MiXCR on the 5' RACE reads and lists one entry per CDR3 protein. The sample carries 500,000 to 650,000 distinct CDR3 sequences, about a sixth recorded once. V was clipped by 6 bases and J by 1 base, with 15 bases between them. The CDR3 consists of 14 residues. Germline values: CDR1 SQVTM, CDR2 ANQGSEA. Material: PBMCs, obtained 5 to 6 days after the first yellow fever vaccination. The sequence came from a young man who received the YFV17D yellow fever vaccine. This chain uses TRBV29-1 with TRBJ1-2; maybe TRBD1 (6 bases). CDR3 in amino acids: CSVDPQGSNYGYTF. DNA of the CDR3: TGCAGCGTCGACCCGCAGGGGAGTAACTATGGCTACACCTTC. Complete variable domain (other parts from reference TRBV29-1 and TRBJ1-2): SAVISQKPSRDICQRGTSLTIQCQVDSQVTMMFWYRQQPGQSLTLIATANQGSEATYESGFVIDKFPISRPNLTFSTLTVSNMSPEDSSIYLCSVDPQGSNYGYTFGSGTRLTVV.